The 24 T cell receptor beta chains listed next were all sequenced from one sample in a study of cytomegalovirus exposure and HLA in healthy donors. PCR was performed using 60 Vbeta and 13 Jbeta primers. The repertoire was sequenced with immunoSEQ multiplex PCR; TCRdb's copy has only in-frame clones and lacks some. Of 89,000 or so clones in the sample, 70% to 90% were seen once. Sequenced sample: PBMCs. The receptors here all came from a woman aged 18 to 35 in good health and CMV-seropositive.

This clone appeared once. The chain has TRBV5-4 and TRBJ1-2, with D perhaps matching TRBD1 (6 bases). The V end lost 5 bases, the J end lost 2 bases, and 16 bases lay between the germline ends. The CDR3 loop spans 15 amino acids. Per germline, CDR1 SGHNT and CDR2 YYREEE (reference sequence). The CDR3 loop reads CASSFRGAANYGYTF. CDR3 coding DNA: TGTGCCAGCAGTTTTCGGGGGGCGGCAAACTATGGCTACACCTTC.

The chain links TRBV19 to TRBJ2-1; 7 nucleotides line up with TRBD1. The CDR3 has 13 amino acids. Germline assignment: CDR1 LNHDA and CDR2 SQIVND (reference sequence). Losses at the gene ends were 5 bases for V and 5 bases for J; bases not matched to a gene: 3. This CDR3 reads CASSGTVNNEQFF. In DNA, the CDR3 is TGTGCCAGTAGTGGGACAGTCAACAATGAGCAGTTCTTC.

CDR3 residues: CASRLQGANQETQYF. As DNA, the CDR3 is TGTGCCAGCAGGTTACAGGGGGCGAATCAAGAGACCCAGTACTTC. The chain links TRBV6-5 to TRBJ2-5; 9 nucleotides align to TRBD1. V lost 6 bases to trimming and J lost 2 bases; unmatched junction nucleotides: 7. The germline CDR1 and CDR2 sequences are MNHEY and SVGAGI. The CDR3 sequence is 15 residues long.

The V and J genes are TRBV29-1 and TRBJ1-1; D is uncertain. Germline CDR1 SQVTM, CDR2 ANQGSEA. V was shortened by 4 bases and J by 5 bases, with 23 bases between the two germline ends. CDR3 size: 16 residues. The CDR3 loop is CSVVLKRRLLGTEAFF. Written as DNA, the CDR3 is TGCAGCGTTGTCCTGAAGAGGAGGCTTTTGGGGACTGAAGCTTTCTTT.

This clone has more than one count but fewer than ten. The CDR3 DNA reads as TGTGCCAGCAGTACAGGGGGTACAACTAATGAAAAACTGTTTTTT. This translates into CASSTGGTTNEKLFF. The V call is TRBV6-1, the J call TRBJ1-4; TRBD1 matches at 8 bases. V lost 5 bases, J lost 0 bases, and 2 bases stayed unmatched. CDR3 length equals 15 residues. CDR1 and CDR2 from the germline V gene are MNHNS and SASEGT.

J is TRBJ1-1 and V is TRBV30; 9 bases align to TRBD1. Trimming cost V 2 bases and J 11 bases; bases outside gene matches: 9. Looked up from germline, CDR1 is GTSNPN and CDR2 is SVGIG (reference sequence). This CDR3 region has 13 residues. The CDR3 DNA follows: TGTGCCTGGAGTTCTACAGGGGGCGACTGGGCTTTCTTT. Translation gives CAWSSTGGDWAFF.

V usage is TRBV25-1 and J usage is TRBJ2-2; D is perhaps TRBD1 (6 bases). The CDR3 consists of 16 residues. Deletions cut 7 bases from V and 0 bases from J, with 15 bases between. Germline V gene data show CDR1 as MGHDK and CDR2 as SYGVNS. The CDR3 is CASMGDTLSNTGELFF. CDR3 in DNA: TGTGCCAGCATGGGGGACACACTTTCGAACACCGGGGAGCTGTTTTTT.

The rearrangement links TRBV5-6 to TRBJ2-1; 9 positions match TRBD2. Unmatched junction bases numbered 5, after V lost 2 bases and J lost 5 bases. The length of the CDR3 is 15 residues. Per the germline V gene, CDR1 is SGHDT and CDR2 is YYEEEE. The CDR3 nucleotides are TGTGCCAGCAGCTTTGGTAGCGGGGGCCACAATGAGCAGTTCTTC. Its protein is CASSFGSGGHNEQFF.

CDR3 in DNA: TGTGCCAGCAGTGAAAGCGGGGACCCCCCAGATACGCAGTATTTT. It is translated as CASSESGDPPDTQYF. The gene calls are TRBV6-4 and TRBJ2-3; 7 bases fit TRBD2. V shed 3 bases and J 4 bases; nucleotides not matched to a gene: 7. In germline, CDR1 is MRHNA, CDR2 SNTAGT. This CDR3 contains 15 residues.

The rearrangement uses TRBV27 and TRBJ2-3, with a tentative D call TRBD1 (5 bases). The length of the CDR3 is 16 residues. V lost 0 bases and J lost 2, with 12 bases in between. CDR1 and CDR2 from the germline V gene are MNHEY and SMNVEV (reference sequence). CDR3 protein: CASSLSIGVFTDTQYF. Written as DNA, the CDR3 is TGTGCCAGCAGTTTATCGATAGGGGTTTTCACAGATACGCAGTATTTT.

The chain carries TRBV18 and TRBJ2-3; the D is unclear. Looked up from germline, CDR1 is KGHSH and CDR2 is LQKENI. The CDR3 is made up of 12 amino acids. Between the trimmed V and J ends, which lost 6 bases and 3 bases, there was a span of 7 bases. Written as DNA, the CDR3 is TGTGCCAGCTCGCAGATGACAGATACGCAGTATTTT. Translated: CASSQMTDTQYF. Full variable domain (remainder filled in from reference TRBV18 and TRBJ2-3): NAGVMQNPRHLVRRRGQEARLRCSPMKGHSHVYWYRQLPEEGLKFMVYLQKENIIDESGMPKERFSAEFPKEGPSILRIQQVVRGDSAAYFCASSQMTDTQYFGPGTRLTVL.

This chain links TRBV6-1 with TRBJ1-1; no reliable D call. V was pared by 11 bases and J by 6 bases, with 22 bases between. Germline lookup yields CDR1 MNHNS and CDR2 SASEGT. This CDR3 comprises 14 residues. The CDR3 nucleotides are TGTGCCTCACTGCGGGCAGTTGGGTCGGCTGAAGCTTTCTTT. Residues: CASLRAVGSAEAFF.

The chain recombines TRBV9 with TRBJ2-5; D might be TRBD2 (6 bases). The CDR3 consists of 13 residues. V was pared by 0 bases and J by 3 bases, with 6 bases between. Germline assignment: CDR1 SGDLS and CDR2 YYNGEE. The CDR3 DNA follows: TGTGCCAGCAGCGTAGCGGGGGAAGAGACCCAGTACTTC. Its translation is CASSVAGEETQYF. Drawing the rest from reference TRBV9 and TRBJ2-5, the complete variable domain is DSGVTQTPKHLITATGQRVTLRCSPRSGDLSVYWYQQSLDQGLQFLIQYYNGEERAKGNILERFSAQQFPDLHSELNLSSLELGDSALYFCASSVAGEETQYFGPGTRLLVL.

V gene TRBV6-4 combines with J gene TRBJ2-3, with 11 bases lining up with TRBD1. Losses at the gene ends were 5 bases for V and 4 bases for J; bases not matched to a gene: 5. The germline V gene has CDR1 MRHNA and CDR2 SNTAGT. The CDR3 runs 15 residues. Here the CDR3 reads CASSSGTGGSDTQYF. The CDR3 nucleotides read TGTGCCAGCAGTTCGGGGACAGGGGGGTCAGATACGCAGTATTTT.

V gene TRBV5-1 combines with J gene TRBJ1-1; 7 positions match TRBD1. The CDR3 runs to 15 residues. Germline V gives CDR1 SGHRS, CDR2 YFSETQ. The junction had 4 bases not matched to a gene; V was cut back by 2 bases and J by 0 bases. CDR3 amino acids: CASSLQGRMNTEAFF. The CDR3 DNA is TGCGCCAGCAGCTTACAGGGGCGGATGAACACTGAAGCTTTCTTT.

The genes are TRBV25-1 and TRBJ1-2; TRBD1 might be the D (6 bases). The CDR3 is 11 amino acids. With 7 bases removed from V and 6 bases from J, the gap between germline ends came to 9 bases. CDR1 and CDR2 (germline): MGHDK, SYGVNS. CDR3 amino acids: CASIGGNGYTF. The CDR3 DNA reads TGTGCCAGCATAGGGGGTAATGGCTACACCTTC.

This clone was picked up a small number of times. The same CDR3 is also encoded by other DNA sequences in this sample. This chain links TRBV6-1 with TRBJ2-7; 10 nucleotides line up with TRBD1. Germline CDR1 and CDR2: MNHNS and SASEGT. This CDR3 contains 13 residues. V was clipped by 7 bases and J by 3 bases; unmatched bases: 3. The CDR3 nucleotides read TGTGCCAGCAAGGGACAGGGGTTCTACGAGCAGTACTTC. Translation: CASKGQGFYEQYF.

This chain uses TRBV5-1 with TRBJ1-3; D is undetermined. From germline, CDR1 is SGHRS and CDR2 YFSETQ. The CDR3 extends over 14 amino acids. Trimming shortened V by 4 bases and J by 9 bases, and 17 bases separated the two germline ends. The CDR3 protein is CASSPRGGLGTIYF. DNA of the CDR3: TGCGCCAGCAGCCCACGGGGAGGGCTCGGCACCATATATTTT.

This chain joins TRBV6-5 and TRBJ2-2; D is perhaps TRBD2 (6 bases). Germline values: CDR1 MNHEY, CDR2 SVGAGI. V was pared by 11 bases and J by 3 bases, with 10 bases between. This CDR3 contains 12 residues. As DNA, the CDR3 is TGTGCCGCGGGACTCTACACCGGGGAGCTGTTTTTT. Residues: CAAGLYTGELFF.

The chain combines TRBV2 with TRBJ2-5, with no clear D. The ends were cut back, 3 bases at V and 4 bases at J, with 9 bases in the middle. CDR1 is SNHLY and CDR2 is FYNNEI in the germline V gene. This CDR3 is built from 13 residues. CDR3 loop: CASSEQVRETQYF. DNA of the CDR3: TGTGCCAGCAGTGAGCAGGTCCGAGAGACCCAGTACTTC. Full variable domain (remainder filled in from reference TRBV2 and TRBJ2-5): EPEVTQTPSHQVTQMGQEVILRCVPISNHLYFYWYRQILGQKVEFLVSFYNNEISEKSEIFDDQFSVERPDGSNFTLKIRSTKLEDSAMYFCASSEQVRETQYFGPGTRLLVL.

This clone came up a few times. V and J are TRBV4-2 and TRBJ2-1; 7 bases line up with TRBD1. The CDR3 loop spans 17 amino acids. V gave up 1 base and J gave up 4 bases; unmatched junction bases: 10. Germline V gives CDR1 LGHNA, CDR2 YNFKEQ. The CDR3 region has the DNA TGTGCCAGCAGCCAAGGAGGGGGCCCCCCACTATACAATGAGCAGTTCTTC. It specifies CASSQGGGPPLYNEQFF.

V usage is TRBV30 and J usage is TRBJ2-5; maybe TRBD2 (5 bases). Germline-derived CDR1 and CDR2 are GTSNPN and SVGIG (reference sequence). V lost 6 bases and J lost 2, with 16 bases in between. This CDR3 contains 14 residues. CDR3 protein: CACKIGLLQETQYF. The CDR3 bases are TGTGCCTGTAAAATCGGACTCCTACAAGAGACCCAGTACTTC.

This clone was picked up a small number of times. This chain uses TRBV28 with TRBJ2-2; maybe TRBD2 (6 bases). This CDR3 spans 14 amino acids. The V gene's germline CDR1 is MDHEN and CDR2 SYDVKM. Between the trimmed V and J ends, which lost 7 bases and 6 bases, there was a span of 15 bases. CDR3 residues: CASTGGAFAGELFF. CDR3 coding DNA: TGTGCCAGCACCGGGGGAGCATTTGCCGGGGAGCTGTTTTTT. Complete variable domain (other parts from reference TRBV28 and TRBJ2-2): DVKVTQSSRYLVKRTGEKVFLECVQDMDHENMFWYRQDPGLGLRLIYFSYDVKMKEKGDIPEGYSVSREKKERFSLILESASTNQTSMYLCASTGGAFAGELFFGEGSRLTVL.

The V gene is TRBV19, the J gene TRBJ2-5; 7 bases fit TRBD1. V dropped 8 bases and J dropped 2; count of bases not matched to a gene: 5. The CDR3 spans 13 residues. Germline CDR1 is LNHDA and CDR2 is SQIVND (reference sequence). The CDR3 nucleotides read TGTGCCAGTCCGGGACAGTTGCAAGAGACCCAGTACTTC. Protein product: CASPGQLQETQYF.